The 7 T cell receptor beta chains below all came from one sample that was sequenced in a study of CD8+ T cells in alopecia areata. Following RNA extraction, reverse transcription yielded cDNA that acted as the sequencing template. Sequencing was performed with immunoSEQ multiplex PCR; in TCRdb, only in-frame clones are kept and a portion is missing. In the table there are about 180,000 clones, less than 70% of which are singletons. The treatment is: oral pan-JAK inhibitor, 5-10 mg twice daily. The input for sequencing was CD8+ T cells sorted from blood, taken at week 24, from a patient treated with tofacitinib. These receptors were collected from a human donor with alopecia areata.

The V call is TRBV13, the J call TRBJ1-2; D gene uncertain. The germline CDR1 and CDR2 sequences are PRHDT and FYEKMQ (reference sequence). The V end lost 0 bases, the J end lost 2 bases, and 4 bases lay between the germline ends. This CDR3 is 13 amino acids long. For the CDR3, the DNA is TGTGCCAGCAGCTTAGGGGAGAACTATGGCTACACCTTC. It is translated as CASSLGENYGYTF.

This clone appeared a few times. This CDR3 reads CSVPGQGTYEQYF. CDR3 nucleotide sequence: TGCAGCGTTCCGGGACAGGGCACCTACGAGCAGTACTTC. V is TRBV29-1 and J is TRBJ2-7; 9 bases are shared with TRBD1. The CDR3 runs to 13 residues. The J segment lost 2 bases and the V segment lost 5 bases, leaving 4 bases of the junction unmatched. Germline values: CDR1 SQVTM, CDR2 ANQGSEA.

This clone was detected only a few times. This chain links TRBV19 with TRBJ2-3, with a possible D match to TRBD1 (5 bases). Between the trimmed V and J ends, which lost 7 bases and 4 bases, there was a span of 12 bases. The CDR3 totals 13 residues. Germline CDR1 LNHDA, CDR2 SQIVND (reference sequence). The chain's CDR3 is CASTERGADTQYF. The CDR3 nucleotides read TGTGCCAGTACGGAAAGGGGCGCAGATACGCAGTATTTT.

The rearrangement joins TRBV4-3 to TRBJ2-6; D not certain. V was cut by 0 bases and J by 1 base, with 10 bases left in between. The CDR3 extends over 17 amino acids. The germline V gene encodes CDR1 LGHNA and CDR2 YSLEER. The CDR3 is CASSQDLAGSGANVLTF. CDR3 coding DNA: TGCGCCAGCAGCCAAGATCTGGCCGGTTCTGGGGCCAACGTCCTGACTTTC.

This clone came up many times. This chain connects TRBV30 to TRBJ1-1; D gene unclear. The CDR3 totals 11 residues. V lost 5 bases and J 7 bases, leaving 11 bases between the germline ends. Germline assignment: CDR1 GTSNPN and CDR2 SVGIG (reference sequence). The CDR3 DNA reads as TGTGCCTGGGGGGAGGAAAGTGAAGCTTTCTTT. Amino acid sequence: CAWGEESEAFF.

The sample holds a few counts of this clone. This chain joins TRBV25-1 and TRBJ2-3; D may be TRBD1 (6 bases). Germline CDR1 and CDR2: MGHDK and SYGVNS. This CDR3 comprises 15 residues. Trimming stripped 3 bases from V and 4 bases from J, with 14 bases between. DNA for the CDR3: TGTGCCAGCAGTGACCTACAGGGTCAGGCAGATACGCAGTATTTT. Translating gives CASSDLQGQADTQYF.

This chain joins TRBV19 and TRBJ1-5; D unclear. Germline-derived CDR1 and CDR2 are LNHDA and SQIVND (reference sequence). The CDR3 covers 15 residues. The V gene lost 3 bases and the J gene lost 3 bases, with 12 bases spanning the gap. The CDR3 coding sequence is TGTGCCAGTAGTATCTCCGGGAAGAACAATCAGCCCCAGCATTTT. This codes for CASSISGKNNQPQHF.